This TCR beta chain stems from a study of blood T cell repertoires in COVID-19. Study in general: The United States, Italy and Spain provided the acute and convalescent COVID-19 samples. The cDNA or gDNA used as material had been derived from T cells, B-cell-depleted T cells, or PBMCs.

Germline CDR1 and CDR2: LGHDT and YNNKEL (reference sequence). Trimming cost V 0 bases and J 9 bases, with 12 bases left between them. The CDR3 totals 13 residues. Per the authors' pipeline: The assay estimated nucleated cells by amplifying reference gene primers. The method was immunoSEQ multiplex PCR; TCRdb's version includes in-frame clones alone and lacks a portion of them. That table furnishes V, J and clone size, whereas the DNA furnished D and trimming. Of tens of thousands of clones listed, around 87% are singletons. The J gene is TRBJ2-7, the V gene TRBV3-1 (or the pseudogene TRBV3-2); D is uncertain. This TCR came from a human donor in a cohort sampled during active COVID-19. The sample was peripheral blood. The CDR3, as DNA: TGTGCCAGCAGCCAAGATCTCATCGTCGGGCAGTACTTC. Its protein product is CASSQDLIVGQYF.